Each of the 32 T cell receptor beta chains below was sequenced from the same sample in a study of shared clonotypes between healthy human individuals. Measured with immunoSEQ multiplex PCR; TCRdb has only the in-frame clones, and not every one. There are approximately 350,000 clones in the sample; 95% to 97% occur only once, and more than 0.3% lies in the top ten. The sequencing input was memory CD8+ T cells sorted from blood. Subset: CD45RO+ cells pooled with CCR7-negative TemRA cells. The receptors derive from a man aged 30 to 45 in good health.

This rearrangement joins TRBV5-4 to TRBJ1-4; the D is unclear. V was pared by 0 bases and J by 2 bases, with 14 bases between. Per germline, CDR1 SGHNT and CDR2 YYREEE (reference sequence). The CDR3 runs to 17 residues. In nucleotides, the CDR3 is TGTGCCAGCAGCTTGGGCCCCAGTCTACCGACTAATGAAAAACTGTTTTTT. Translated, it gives CASSLGPSLPTNEKLFF.

This CDR3 reads CASRLAGGDQYF. CDR3 nucleotides: TGCGCCAGCAGGCTCGCCGGCGGTGACCAGTACTTC. V and J are TRBV5-1 and TRBJ2-5; unclear D gene. CDR1 SGHRS and CDR2 YFSETQ come from the germline V gene. The V end lost 5 bases, the J end lost 10 bases, and 15 bases lay between the germline ends. The CDR3 spans 12 residues.

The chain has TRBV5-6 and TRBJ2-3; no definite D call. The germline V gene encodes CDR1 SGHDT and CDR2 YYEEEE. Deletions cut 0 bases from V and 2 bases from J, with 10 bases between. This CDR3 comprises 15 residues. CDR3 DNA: TGTGCCAGCAGCTTGGACGGCGGACCCACAGATACGCAGTATTTT. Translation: CASSLDGGPTDTQYF.

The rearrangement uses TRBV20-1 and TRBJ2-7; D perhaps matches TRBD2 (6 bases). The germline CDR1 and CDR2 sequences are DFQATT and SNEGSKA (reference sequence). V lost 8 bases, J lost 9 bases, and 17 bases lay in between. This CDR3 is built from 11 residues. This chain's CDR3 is CSPTPAGGQYF. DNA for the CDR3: TGCAGTCCCACCCCAGCCGGGGGGCAGTACTTC.

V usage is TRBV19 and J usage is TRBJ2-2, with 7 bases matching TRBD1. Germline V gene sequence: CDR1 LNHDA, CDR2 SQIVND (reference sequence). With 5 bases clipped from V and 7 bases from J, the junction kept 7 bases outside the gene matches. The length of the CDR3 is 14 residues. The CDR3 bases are TGTGCCAGTAGTCCCAGGGGGAGCGGCGGGGAGCTGTTTTTT. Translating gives CASSPRGSGGELFF.

Here the CDR3 DNA reads TGTGCCAGCAGCCTTGGACAGGGGAACCACGAGCAGTACTTC. This gives the protein CASSLGQGNHEQYF. This sequence joins TRBV4-2 and TRBJ2-7; TRBD1 agrees at 9 bases. Germline V CDR1 and CDR2: LGHNA, YNFKEQ. The CDR3 consists of 14 residues. J lost 5 bases, V lost 4 bases, and 6 bases had no gene match.

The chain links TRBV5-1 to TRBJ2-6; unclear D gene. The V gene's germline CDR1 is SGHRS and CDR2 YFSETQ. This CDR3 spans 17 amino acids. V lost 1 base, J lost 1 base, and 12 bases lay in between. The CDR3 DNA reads TGCGCCAGCAGCTTGAGCACGTCTGGGTCTGGGGCCAACGTCCTGACTTTC. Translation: CASSLSTSGSGANVLTF.

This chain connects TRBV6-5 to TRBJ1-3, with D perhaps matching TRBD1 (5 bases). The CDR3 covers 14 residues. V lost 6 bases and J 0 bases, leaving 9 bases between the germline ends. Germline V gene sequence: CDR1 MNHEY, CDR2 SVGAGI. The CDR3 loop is CASRTDSSGNTIYF. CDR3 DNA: TGTGCCAGCAGGACCGACAGCTCTGGAAACACCATATATTTT.

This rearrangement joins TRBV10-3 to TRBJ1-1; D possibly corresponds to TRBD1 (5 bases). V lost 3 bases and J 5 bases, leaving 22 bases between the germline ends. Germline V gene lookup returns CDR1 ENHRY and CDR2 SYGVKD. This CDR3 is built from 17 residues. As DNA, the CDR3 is TGTGCCATCAGTGATTTTGGGGCAGGGCTCCCAAGAACTGAAGCTTTCTTT. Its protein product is CAISDFGAGLPRTEAFF.

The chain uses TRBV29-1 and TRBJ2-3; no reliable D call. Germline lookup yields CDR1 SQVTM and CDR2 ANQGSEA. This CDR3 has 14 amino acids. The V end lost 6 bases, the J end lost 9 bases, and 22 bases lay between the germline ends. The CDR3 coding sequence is TGCAGCGTCCGTAACGCCGGAACATTTGAGACGCAGTATTTT. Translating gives CSVRNAGTFETQYF.

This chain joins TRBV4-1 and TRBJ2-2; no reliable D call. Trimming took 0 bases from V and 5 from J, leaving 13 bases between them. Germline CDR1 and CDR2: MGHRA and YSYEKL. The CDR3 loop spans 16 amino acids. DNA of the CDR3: TGCGCCAGCAGCCAAGATAGGAGCGCAGGAACCGGGGAGCTGTTTTTT. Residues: CASSQDRSAGTGELFF.

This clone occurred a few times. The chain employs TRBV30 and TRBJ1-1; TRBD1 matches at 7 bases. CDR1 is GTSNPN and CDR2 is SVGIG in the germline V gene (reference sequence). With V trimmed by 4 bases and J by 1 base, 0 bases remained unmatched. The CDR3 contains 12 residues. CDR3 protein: CAWTGGNTEAFF. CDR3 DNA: TGTGCCTGGACAGGGGGGAACACTGAAGCTTTCTTT.

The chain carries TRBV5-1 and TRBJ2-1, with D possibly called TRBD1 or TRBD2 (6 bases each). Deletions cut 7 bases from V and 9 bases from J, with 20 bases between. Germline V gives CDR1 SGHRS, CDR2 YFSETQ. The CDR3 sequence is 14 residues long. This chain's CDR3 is CASSRTTQGREQFF. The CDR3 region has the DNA TGCGCCAGCTCTCGGACTACTCAGGGGCGTGAGCAGTTCTTC.

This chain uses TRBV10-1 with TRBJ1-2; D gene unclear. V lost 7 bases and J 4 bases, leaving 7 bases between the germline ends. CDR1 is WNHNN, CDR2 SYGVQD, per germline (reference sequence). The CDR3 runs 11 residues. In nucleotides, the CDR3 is TGCGCCAGCATTGTGTTCTATGGCTACACCTTC. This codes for CASIVFYGYTF.

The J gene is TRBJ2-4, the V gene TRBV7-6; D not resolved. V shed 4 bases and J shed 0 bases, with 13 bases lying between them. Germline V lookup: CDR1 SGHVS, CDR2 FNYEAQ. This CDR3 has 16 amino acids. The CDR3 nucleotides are TGTGCCAGCAGCTCGGTAGCAGACCTAGCCAAAAACATTCAGTACTTC. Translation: CASSSVADLAKNIQYF.

DNA for the CDR3: TGTGCCAGAAGACCGAACAATCAGCCCCAGCATTTT. It codes for CARRPNNQPQHF. The chain carries TRBV6-5 and TRBJ1-5; D is uncertain. Trimming removed 9 bases from V and 3 bases from J, with 9 bases in between. The germline CDR1 and CDR2 sequences are MNHEY and SVGAGI. This CDR3 is 12 amino acids long.

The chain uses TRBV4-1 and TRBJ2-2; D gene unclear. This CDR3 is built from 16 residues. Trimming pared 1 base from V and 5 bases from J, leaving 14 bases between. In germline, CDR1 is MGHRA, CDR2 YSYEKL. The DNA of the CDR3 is TGCGCCAGCAGCCAAGGCCGGCCGGGCCTGACCGGGGAGCTGTTTTTT. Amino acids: CASSQGRPGLTGELFF.

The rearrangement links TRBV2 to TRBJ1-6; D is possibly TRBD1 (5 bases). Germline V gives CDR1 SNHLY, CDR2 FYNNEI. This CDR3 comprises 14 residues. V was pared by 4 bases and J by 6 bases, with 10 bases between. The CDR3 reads CASSAEGFNSPLHF. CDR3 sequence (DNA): TGTGCCAGCAGTGCCGAGGGGTTTAATTCACCCCTCCACTTT.

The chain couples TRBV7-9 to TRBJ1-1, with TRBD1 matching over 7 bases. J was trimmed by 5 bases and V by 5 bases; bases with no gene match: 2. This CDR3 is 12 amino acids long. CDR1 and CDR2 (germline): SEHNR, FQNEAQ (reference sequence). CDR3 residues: CASSETGTEAFF. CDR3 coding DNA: TGTGCCAGCAGCGAGACAGGGACTGAAGCTTTCTTT.

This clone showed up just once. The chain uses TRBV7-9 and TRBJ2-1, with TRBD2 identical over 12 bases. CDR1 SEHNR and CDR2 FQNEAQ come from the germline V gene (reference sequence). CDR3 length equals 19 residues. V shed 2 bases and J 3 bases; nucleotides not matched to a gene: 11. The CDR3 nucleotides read TGTGCCAGCAGCTTACCTCTCGTAAAACTAGCGGGAGGCTACAATGAGCAGTTCTTC. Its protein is CASSLPLVKLAGGYNEQFF.

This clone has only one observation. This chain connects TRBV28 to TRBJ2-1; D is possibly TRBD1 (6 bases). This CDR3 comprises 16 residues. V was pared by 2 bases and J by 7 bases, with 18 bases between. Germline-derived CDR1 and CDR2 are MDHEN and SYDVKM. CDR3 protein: CASSLQGGPPGNEQFF. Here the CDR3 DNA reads TGTGCCAGCAGTTTACAAGGGGGACCGCCCGGGAATGAGCAGTTCTTC.

CDR3 in DNA: TGTGCCTGGAGTGCCCCGGGACACCTATATCAGCCCCAGCATTTT. It codes for CAWSAPGHLYQPQHF. V and J are TRBV30 and TRBJ1-5; D is perhaps TRBD1 (6 bases). This CDR3 has 15 amino acids. Germline CDR1 is GTSNPN and CDR2 is SVGIG (reference sequence). V lost 1 base, J lost 5 bases, and 15 bases lay in between.

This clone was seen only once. CDR3 nucleotide sequence: TGCGCCAGCAGCGGGGACAGAGACTATGGCTACACCTTC. Translating gives CASSGDRDYGYTF. V and J are TRBV10-2 and TRBJ1-2; 7 bases are a match to TRBD1. The V gene end was trimmed by 6 bases and the J gene end by 3 bases; junction bases not matched to a gene: 4. This CDR3 region has 13 residues. Germline V CDR1 and CDR2: WSHSY, SAAADI.

The CDR3 region has the DNA TGCGCCAGCAGCCCACGGGGGGAGGGGCTGAACACTGAAGCTTTCTTT. Its translation is CASSPRGEGLNTEAFF. The V gene is TRBV5-1, the J gene TRBJ1-1, with a possible D match to TRBD1 (5 bases). V lost 4 bases and J lost 0, with 16 bases in between. CDR3 length: 16 residues. In germline, CDR1 is SGHRS, CDR2 YFSETQ.

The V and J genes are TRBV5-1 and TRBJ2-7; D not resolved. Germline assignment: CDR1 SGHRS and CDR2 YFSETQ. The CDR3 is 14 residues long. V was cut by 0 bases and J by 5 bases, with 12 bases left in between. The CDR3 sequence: CASSLETVIDEQYF. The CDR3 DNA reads TGCGCCAGCAGCTTGGAAACCGTCATTGACGAGCAGTACTTC.

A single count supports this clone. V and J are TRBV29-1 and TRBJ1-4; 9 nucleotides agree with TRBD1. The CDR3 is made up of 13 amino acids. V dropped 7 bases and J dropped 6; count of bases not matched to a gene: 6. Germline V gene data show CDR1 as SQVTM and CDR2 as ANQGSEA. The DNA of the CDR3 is TGCAGCGCCTGGGGACAGGGTTATGAAAAACTGTTTTTT. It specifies CSAWGQGYEKLFF.

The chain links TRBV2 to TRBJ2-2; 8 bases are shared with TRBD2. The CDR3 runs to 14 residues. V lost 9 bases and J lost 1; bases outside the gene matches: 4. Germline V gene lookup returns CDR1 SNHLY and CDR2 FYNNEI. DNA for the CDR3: TGTGCCAGGGTAGCGGGAAAGAACACCGGGGAGCTGTTTTTT. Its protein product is CARVAGKNTGELFF.

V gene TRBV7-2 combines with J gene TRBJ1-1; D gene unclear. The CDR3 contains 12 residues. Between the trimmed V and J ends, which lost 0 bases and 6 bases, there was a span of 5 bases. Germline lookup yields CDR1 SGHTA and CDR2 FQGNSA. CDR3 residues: CASSLAYAEAFF. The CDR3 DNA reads TGTGCCAGCAGCTTAGCTTACGCTGAAGCTTTCTTT. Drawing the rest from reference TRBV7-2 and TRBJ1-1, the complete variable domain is GAGVSQSPSNKVTEKGKDVELRCDPISGHTALYWYRQSLGQGLEFLIYFQGNSAPDKSGLPSDRFSAERTGGSVSTLTIQRTQQEDSAVYLCASSLAYAEAFFGQGTRLTVV.

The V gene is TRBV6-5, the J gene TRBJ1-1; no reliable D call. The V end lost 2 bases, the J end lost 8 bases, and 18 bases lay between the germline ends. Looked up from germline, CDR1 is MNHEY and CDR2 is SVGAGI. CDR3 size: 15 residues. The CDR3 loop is CASSYRAGFEREAFF. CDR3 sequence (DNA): TGTGCCAGCAGTTACCGGGCGGGGTTCGAGCGGGAAGCTTTCTTT.

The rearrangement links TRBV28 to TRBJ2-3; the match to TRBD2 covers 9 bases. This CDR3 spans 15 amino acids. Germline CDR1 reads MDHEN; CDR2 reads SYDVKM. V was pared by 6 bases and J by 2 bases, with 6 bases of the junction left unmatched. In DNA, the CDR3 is TGTGCCAGCAGGACTCCTAGCGGGAACACAGATACGCAGTATTTT. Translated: CASRTPSGNTDTQYF.

This chain's CDR3 is CASSHRRTGFRTDTQYF. CDR3 in DNA: TGTGCCAGCAGCCACAGAAGGACAGGCTTTCGCACAGATACGCAGTATTTT. This sequence joins TRBV11-2 and TRBJ2-3; 7 nucleotides agree with TRBD1. Losses at the gene ends were 5 bases for V and 1 base for J; bases not matched to a gene: 12. Germline V CDR1 and CDR2: SGHAT, FQNNGV. The CDR3 has 17 residues.

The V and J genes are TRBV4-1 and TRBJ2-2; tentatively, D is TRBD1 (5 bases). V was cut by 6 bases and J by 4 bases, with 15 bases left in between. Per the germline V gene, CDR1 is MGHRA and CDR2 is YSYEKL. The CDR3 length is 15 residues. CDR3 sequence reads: CASRQVHFTTGELFF. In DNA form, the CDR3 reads TGCGCCAGCAGACAGGTCCACTTTACCACCGGGGAGCTGTTTTTT.